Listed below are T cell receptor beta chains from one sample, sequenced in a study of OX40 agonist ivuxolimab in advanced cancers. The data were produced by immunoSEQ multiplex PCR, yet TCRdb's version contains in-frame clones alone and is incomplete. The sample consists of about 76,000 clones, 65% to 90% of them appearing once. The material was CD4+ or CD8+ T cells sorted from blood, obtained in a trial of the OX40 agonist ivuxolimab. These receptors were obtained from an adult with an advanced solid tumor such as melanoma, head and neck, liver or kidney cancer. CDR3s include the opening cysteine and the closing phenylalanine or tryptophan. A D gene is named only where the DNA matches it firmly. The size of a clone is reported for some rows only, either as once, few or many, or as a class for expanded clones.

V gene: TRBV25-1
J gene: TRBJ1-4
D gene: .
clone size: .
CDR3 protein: CAKTPGAGGKLFF
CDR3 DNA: TGTGCCAAAACCCCAGGGGCGGGAGGAAAACTGTTTTTT

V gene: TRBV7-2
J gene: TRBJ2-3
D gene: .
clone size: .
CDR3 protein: CASSPSWVTDTQYF
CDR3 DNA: TGTGCCAGCAGCCCGTCGTGGGTCACAGATACGCAGTATTTT

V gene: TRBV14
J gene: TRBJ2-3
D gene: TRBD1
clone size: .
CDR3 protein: CASRGTGGADTQYF
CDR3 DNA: TGTGCCAGCAGGGGGACAGGGGGCGCAGATACGCAGTATTTT

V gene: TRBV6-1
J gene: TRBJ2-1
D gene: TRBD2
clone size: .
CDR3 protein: CASSDTGASGGRQFF
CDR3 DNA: TGTGCCAGCAGTGACACAGGGGCTAGCGGGGGCCGGCAGTTCTTC

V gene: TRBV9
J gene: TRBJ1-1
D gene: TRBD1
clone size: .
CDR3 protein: CASSDRQGLNTEAFF
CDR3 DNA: TGTGCCAGCAGCGACCGACAGGGTCTGAACACTGAAGCTTTCTTT

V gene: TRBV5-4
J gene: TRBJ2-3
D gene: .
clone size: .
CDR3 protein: CASAMVSTDTQYF
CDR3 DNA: TGTGCCAGCGCGATGGTGAGCACAGATACGCAGTATTTT

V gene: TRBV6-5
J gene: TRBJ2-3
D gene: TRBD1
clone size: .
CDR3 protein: CASRSTGASTDTQYF
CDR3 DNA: TGTGCCAGCAGATCCACAGGGGCCAGCACAGATACGCAGTATTTT

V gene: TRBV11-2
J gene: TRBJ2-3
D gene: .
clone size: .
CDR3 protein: CASSLSWQSTDTQYF
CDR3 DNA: TGTGCCAGCAGCTTAAGTTGGCAGAGCACAGATACGCAGTATTTT

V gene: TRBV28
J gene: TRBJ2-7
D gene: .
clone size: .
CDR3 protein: CASSLSLTVPYEQYF
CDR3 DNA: TGTGCCAGCAGTTTATCCCTTACAGTGCCCTACGAGCAGTACTTC

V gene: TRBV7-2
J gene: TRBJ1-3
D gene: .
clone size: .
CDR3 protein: CASSPQTTSGNTIYF
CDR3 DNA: TGTGCCAGCAGCCCGCAAACCACCTCTGGAAACACCATATATTTT

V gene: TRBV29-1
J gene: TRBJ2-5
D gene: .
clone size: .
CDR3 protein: CSVESVSRQETQYF
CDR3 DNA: TGCAGCGTTGAAAGCGTGTCTCGACAAGAGACCCAGTACTTC

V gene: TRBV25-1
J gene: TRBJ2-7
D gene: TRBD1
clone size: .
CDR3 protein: CASINSGTGRYEQYF
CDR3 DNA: TGTGCCAGCATCAACTCCGGGACAGGGAGGTACGAGCAGTACTTC

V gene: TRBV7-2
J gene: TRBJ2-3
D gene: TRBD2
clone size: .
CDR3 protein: CASSLVAGGPDTQYF
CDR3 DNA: TGTGCCAGCAGCTTAGTGGCGGGGGGCCCCGATACGCAGTATTTT

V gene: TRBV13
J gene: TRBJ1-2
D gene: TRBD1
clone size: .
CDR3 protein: CASSSGGHSYGYTF
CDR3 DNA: TGTGCCAGCAGCTCAGGGGGCCACAGCTATGGCTACACCTTC

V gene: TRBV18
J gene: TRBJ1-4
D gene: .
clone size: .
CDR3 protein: CASSQSENDLFF
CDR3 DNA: TGTGCCAGCTCACAGTCCGAGAACGATCTGTTTTTT

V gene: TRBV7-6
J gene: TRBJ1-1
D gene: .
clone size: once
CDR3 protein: CASSLAWGNTEAFF
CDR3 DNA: TGTGCCAGCAGCTTAGCGTGGGGAAACACTGAAGCTTTCTTT

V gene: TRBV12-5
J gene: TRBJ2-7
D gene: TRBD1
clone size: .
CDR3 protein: CASTRRQGAYEQYF
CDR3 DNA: TGTGCTAGTACTCGAAGGCAGGGGGCTTACGAGCAGTACTTC

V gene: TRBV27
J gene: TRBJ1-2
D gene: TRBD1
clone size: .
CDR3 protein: CASQAGQGIGYTF
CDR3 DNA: TGTGCCAGTCAGGCGGGACAGGGTATAGGCTACACCTTC

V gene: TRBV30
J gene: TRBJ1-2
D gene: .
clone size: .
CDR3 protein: CAWSVGGPGYGYTF
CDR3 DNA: TGTGCCTGGAGTGTGGGAGGGCCGGGCTATGGCTACACCTTC

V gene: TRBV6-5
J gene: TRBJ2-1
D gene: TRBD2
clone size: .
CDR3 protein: CASLPSGGLNEQFF
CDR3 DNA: TGTGCCAGCCTTCCTAGCGGGGGGCTTAATGAGCAGTTCTTC

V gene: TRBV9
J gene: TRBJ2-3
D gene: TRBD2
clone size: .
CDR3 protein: CASQGSGGGDTQYF
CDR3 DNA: TGTGCCAGCCAGGGGAGCGGGGGAGGAGATACGCAGTATTTT

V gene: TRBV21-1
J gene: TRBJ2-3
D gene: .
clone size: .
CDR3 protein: CASIRGDTQYF
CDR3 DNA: TGTGCCAGCATCCGGGGGGATACGCAGTATTTT